Below, 3 T cell receptor beta chains from the same sample are listed, as sequenced in a study of T cells after posttransplantation cyclophosphamide. Clones were read by immunoSEQ multiplex PCR, and TCRdb kept only the in-frame ones, dropping some. The sample lists 50,000 to 60,000 clones; roughly 94% were seen once. Sequenced input: PBMCs. Every receptor here comes from a young woman in good health and a related stem cell transplant donor.

The chain employs TRBV19 and TRBJ2-2, with 8 positions matching TRBD1. Trimming at V came to 7 bases and at J to 1 base, leaving 11 bases not matched to a gene. This CDR3 spans 17 amino acids. The germline CDR1 and CDR2 sequences are LNHDA and SQIVND (reference sequence). CDR3 DNA sequence: TGTGCCAGTACACAGGGGGATCGGTTACTGAACACCGGGGAGCTGTTTTTT. It yields the protein CASTQGDRLLNTGELFF.

The chain joins TRBV6-1 to TRBJ1-6, with a weak D call TRBD1 (6 bases). The V end was cut by 8 bases, the J end by 5 bases, with 10 bases between. CDR3 length: 13 amino acids. The V gene's germline CDR1 is MNHNS and CDR2 SASEGT. CDR3 in DNA: TGTGCCAGCCAGGGGATTGATAATTCACCCCTCCACTTT. Its translation: CASQGIDNSPLHF.

The rearrangement joins TRBV2 to TRBJ1-1; unclear D gene. V dropped 4 bases and J dropped 1 base, with 10 bases sitting between them. From germline, CDR1 is SNHLY and CDR2 FYNNEI. The CDR3 runs 14 residues. The CDR3 loop reads CASSVGNWNTEAFF. In nucleotides, the CDR3 is TGTGCCAGCAGTGTGGGCAATTGGAACACTGAAGCTTTCTTT.